The source of this T cell receptor beta chain is a study of human T cells and chemical hapten exposure. Study context: Per-sample TCR yield variation was attributed mainly to small pooled library volume differences.

Time point meaning: healthy volunteer bleed at 2 weeks. Unfractionated whole blood yielded the extracted total RNA. V gave up 0 bases and J gave up 8 bases; unmatched junction bases: 10. Per the germline V gene, CDR1 is SGDLS and CDR2 is YYNGEE. CDR3 size: 16 residues. This clonotype was found many times. Its antigen is undetermined. Each CDR3 protein gets one entry after TCRdb re-called the RACE reads with MiXCR. The sample contains 130,000 or so distinct CDR3 sequences, approximately 9% of which appear only once. General study points: Unchanged with DPC sensitization were TCRs above 1 in 1000 frequency.

The chain links TRBV9 to TRBJ2-1; the match to TRBD2 covers 8 bases. The source is a male donor in good health. Some clones in this sample may be carry-over from other donors' samples. The sample taken for sequencing was whole blood. CDR3 nucleotides: TGTGCCAGCAGCGTAGTAGGGACGGGAGGGCGCGATGAGCAGTTCTTC. Translation gives CASSVVGTGGRDEQFF.